Below are 24 T cell receptor beta chains sequenced from a single sample in a study of CD8+ T cells in alopecia areata. RNA extraction was followed by reverse transcription into cDNA, which acted as the sequencing template. Data came from immunoSEQ multiplex PCR; TCRdb stores just in-frame clones and leaves some out. The sample records roughly 200,000 clones, about three fifths being singletons. As to treatment: oral pan-JAK inhibitor, 5-10 mg twice daily. The sample was CD8+ T cells sorted from blood, taken at week 24, from a patient treated with tofacitinib. All receptors come from a human donor with alopecia areata.

This clone has a handful of counts. V gene TRBV29-1 combines with J gene TRBJ1-2, with TRBD1 identical over 9 bases. V shed 2 bases, J shed 4 bases, and the junction held 5 bases outside the gene matches. CDR1 is SQVTM, CDR2 ANQGSEA, per germline. The CDR3 loop spans 14 amino acids. The CDR3 sequence: CSVEWDREPYGYTF. In DNA, the CDR3 is TGCAGCGTTGAATGGGACAGGGAACCCTATGGCTACACCTTC.

This clone turned up a few times. This sequence joins TRBV13 and TRBJ2-1, with D maybe TRBD2 (6 bases). From germline, CDR1 is PRHDT and CDR2 FYEKMQ (reference sequence). CDR3 length: 15 residues. The ends were cut back, 4 bases at V and 5 bases at J, with 15 bases in the middle. CDR3 DNA sequence: TGTGCCAGCAGCTCCCGACTAGTATACAACAATGAGCAGTTCTTC. It codes for CASSSRLVYNNEQFF.

The V and J genes are TRBV13 and TRBJ1-1; D might be TRBD1 (6 bases). The CDR3 spans 14 residues. The V gene's germline CDR1 is PRHDT and CDR2 FYEKMQ (reference sequence). With 2 bases removed from V and 1 base from J, the gap between germline ends came to 8 bases. The CDR3 region is CASSLLRGNTEAFF. The CDR3 coding sequence is TGTGCCAGCAGCTTACTCAGGGGGAACACTGAAGCTTTCTTT.

This clone has just one count. V is TRBV5-6 and J is TRBJ2-7; D is perhaps TRBD1 (6 bases). V was shortened by 0 bases and J by 5 bases, with 15 bases between the two germline ends. CDR3 length: 15 amino acids. CDR1 SGHDT and CDR2 YYEEEE come from the germline V gene. The CDR3 loop is CASSLVAGENNEQYF. DNA for the CDR3: TGTGCCAGCAGCTTGGTCGCAGGGGAGAATAACGAGCAGTACTTC.

The gene calls are TRBV4-1 and TRBJ1-5, with 8 bases lining up with TRBD1. Trimming removed 4 bases from V and 5 bases from J; junction bases left unmatched: 4. The CDR3 is 14 amino acids. Germline CDR1 and CDR2: MGHRA and YSYEKL. The CDR3 DNA follows: TGCGCCAGCAGCCTTAACAGGGGGGATCAGCCCCAGCATTTT. Translation gives CASSLNRGDQPQHF.

A word on this clone: This sample includes further DNA sequences coding for the same CDR3. The chain joins TRBV30 to TRBJ1-1; D is unclear. The CDR3 runs to 13 residues. The germline V and J ends were trimmed by 0 bases and 2 bases, with 7 bases remaining between them. CDR1 GTSNPN and CDR2 SVGIG come from the germline V gene (reference sequence). In DNA form, the CDR3 reads TGTGCCTGGAGTGTACTGGGTAACACTGAAGCTTTCTTT. Protein sequence: CAWSVLGNTEAFF.

The rearrangement links TRBV7-2 to TRBJ2-7, with D uncertain. Germline V CDR1 and CDR2: SGHTA, FQGNSA. The length of the CDR3 is 12 residues. V was shortened by 8 bases and J by 0 bases, with 8 bases between the two germline ends. The CDR3 DNA reads as TGTGCCAGCGGATGGAACTCCTACGAGCAGTACTTC. Protein: CASGWNSYEQYF.

V gene TRBV7-2 combines with J gene TRBJ2-5, with D maybe TRBD2 (5 bases). CDR1 is SGHTA, CDR2 FQGNSA, per germline. The CDR3 contains 13 residues. V lost 2 bases and J lost 5, with 9 bases in between. CDR3 protein: CASSLNSVETQYF. The CDR3 DNA follows: TGTGCCAGCAGCTTAAATAGCGTGGAGACCCAGTACTTC.

The V and J genes are TRBV19 and TRBJ2-2, with 7 bases identical to TRBD2. The CDR3 extends over 13 amino acids. Germline V lookup: CDR1 LNHDA, CDR2 SQIVND (reference sequence). Unmatched junction bases numbered 9, after V lost 8 bases and J lost 9 bases. As DNA, the CDR3 is TGTGCCAGTTCCCCTGGGGGGGGTTGGGAGCTGTTTTTT. This codes for CASSPGGGWELFF.

This rearrangement joins TRBV29-1 to TRBJ1-2; D is ambiguous. The CDR3 length is 13 residues. Deletions cut 0 bases from V and 2 bases from J, with 7 bases between. The germline V gene has CDR1 SQVTM and CDR2 ANQGSEA. The CDR3 sequence is CSVEDTRNYGYTF. CDR3 in DNA: TGCAGCGTTGAAGACACGAGAAACTATGGCTACACCTTC.

This rearrangement joins TRBV13 to TRBJ2-7; D gene unclear. The CDR3 is made up of 13 amino acids. Trimming left V 2 bases short and J 3 bases short, with 8 bases between. CDR1 is PRHDT, CDR2 FYEKMQ, per germline (reference sequence). The CDR3 loop is CASSLNPNYEQYF. CDR3 DNA sequence: TGTGCCAGCAGCTTAAACCCGAACTACGAGCAGTACTTC.

This clone has just a few counts. This chain connects TRBV9 to TRBJ2-4, with D perhaps assigned TRBD1 or TRBD2 (6 bases each). Trimming cost V 3 bases and J 3 bases, with 16 bases left between them. The CDR3 consists of 16 residues. Germline V gene sequence: CDR1 SGDLS, CDR2 YYNGEE. CDR3 in DNA: TGTGCCAGCAGCGAACAGGGAGGTAACGACAAAAACATTCAGTACTTC. Its translation is CASSEQGGNDKNIQYF.

This clone was seen a handful of times. The J gene is TRBJ1-1, the V gene TRBV29-1; a possible D gene is TRBD1 (5 bases). This CDR3 region has 13 residues. Trimming pared 3 bases from V and 2 bases from J, leaving 10 bases between. The germline gives CDR1 SQVTM, CDR2 ANQGSEA. The CDR3 loop reads CSVDTGANTEAFF. The CDR3 DNA is TGCAGCGTTGATACAGGAGCCAACACTGAAGCTTTCTTT.

This clone was seen more than once but under ten times. The CDR3 region has the DNA TGTGCCTGGGTCGTCGAGGGGGCGCGAGAGCAGTTCTTC. It codes for CAWVVEGAREQFF. This chain uses TRBV30 with TRBJ2-1; the match to TRBD1 covers 7 bases. CDR1 is GTSNPN, CDR2 SVGIG, per germline (reference sequence). J gave up 10 bases and V 5 bases, and 11 bases lay outside the gene matches. The length of the CDR3 is 13 residues.

The V and J genes are TRBV5-4 and TRBJ1-2; TRBD1 matches at 9 bases. The J segment lost 0 bases and the V segment lost 3 bases, leaving 9 bases of the junction unmatched. CDR3 length equals 17 residues. Germline V lookup: CDR1 SGHNT, CDR2 YYREEE (reference sequence). CDR3 DNA sequence: TGTGCCAGCAGCTGGGACCCGGACAGGGGATCTAACTATGGCTACACCTTC. This translates into CASSWDPDRGSNYGYTF.

V and J are TRBV2 and TRBJ2-3; D might be TRBD1 (5 bases). Trimming pared 1 base from V and 4 bases from J, leaving 12 bases between. Germline assignment: CDR1 SNHLY and CDR2 FYNNEI. This CDR3 is 15 amino acids long. The CDR3 DNA sequence: TGTGCCAGCAGTGAAGTCGGCAGGGAAGCAGATACGCAGTATTTT. Encoded protein: CASSEVGREADTQYF.

As DNA, the CDR3 is TGTGCCAGTAGTCCCGGGGGGTTGGGCACTGAAGCTTTCTTT. This sequence encodes CASSPGGLGTEAFF. The chain recombines TRBV19 with TRBJ1-1, with TRBD1 as a possible D gene (5 bases). This CDR3 spans 14 amino acids. Looked up from germline, CDR1 is LNHDA and CDR2 is SQIVND (reference sequence). V was pared by 5 bases and J by 4 bases, with 14 bases between.

The table lists this clone with a few counts. This sequence joins TRBV28 and TRBJ2-7; D unresolved. The CDR3 has 18 residues. Trimming took off 1 base at V and 5 bases at J, with 24 bases between the two ends. CDR1 MDHEN and CDR2 SYDVKM come from the germline V gene. Written as DNA, the CDR3 is TGTGCCAGCAGTTTATCGGTCCTCGTAAGGGAAAACTACGACGAGCAGTACTTC. Translated: CASSLSVLVRENYDEQYF.

The chain uses TRBV6-1 and TRBJ2-3; unclear D gene. The V end lost 6 bases, the J end lost 4 bases, and 5 bases lay between the germline ends. The CDR3 has 11 residues. The germline V gene encodes CDR1 MNHNS and CDR2 SASEGT. The CDR3 sequence is CASSDADTQYF. CDR3 coding DNA: TGTGCCAGCAGCGATGCAGATACGCAGTATTTT.

The sample holds a few counts of this clone. The V call is TRBV4-1, the J call TRBJ1-2, with 8 positions matching TRBD1. This CDR3 comprises 15 residues. The junction had 5 bases not matched to a gene; V was cut back by 4 bases and J by 1 base. Germline loops: CDR1 MGHRA, CDR2 YSYEKL. Here the CDR3 reads CASSPPGQVNYGYTF. The CDR3 DNA follows: TGCGCCAGCAGCCCACCGGGACAGGTTAACTATGGCTACACCTTC.

This clone occurred a few times. The rearrangement uses TRBV5-4 and TRBJ2-7; perhaps TRBD1 as D (6 bases). Germline V gene sequence: CDR1 SGHNT, CDR2 YYREEE (reference sequence). The CDR3 has 14 amino acids. Trimming pared 2 bases from V and 0 bases from J, leaving 9 bases between. The DNA of the CDR3 is TGTGCCAGCAGCTTACGGGGACACTCCTACGAGCAGTACTTC. Protein sequence: CASSLRGHSYEQYF.

This clone was detected a few times. The CDR3: CASRSGGSAKNIQYF. CDR3 bases: TGTGCCAGCAGATCCGGGGGGTCGGCCAAAAACATTCAGTACTTC. The V call is TRBV27, the J call TRBJ2-4; 7 bases are a match to TRBD2. Looked up from germline, CDR1 is MNHEY and CDR2 is SMNVEV (reference sequence). The CDR3 consists of 15 residues. The V gene end was trimmed by 6 bases and the J gene end by 1 base; junction bases not matched to a gene: 6.

This clone was seen only once. The CDR3 region has the DNA TGTGCCCTGAGAGGGGGCTATGGCTACACCTTC. Translating it yields CALRGGYGYTF. V is TRBV19 and J is TRBJ1-2; tentative D call: TRBD1 (6 bases). Germline assignment: CDR1 LNHDA and CDR2 SQIVND (reference sequence). Trimming took off 11 bases at V and 4 bases at J, with 11 bases between the two ends. The CDR3 has 11 amino acids.

J is TRBJ2-4 and V is TRBV2; tentatively, D is TRBD1 or TRBD2 (6 bases each). V dropped 6 bases and J dropped 1 base, with 19 bases sitting between them. Germline V gene lookup returns CDR1 SNHLY and CDR2 FYNNEI. There are 17 residues in the CDR3. The DNA for the CDR3 is TGTGCCAGCAGAAGGGGGGCCGTGATGAAGGCCAAAAACATTCAGTACTTC. Its translation is CASRRGAVMKAKNIQYF.